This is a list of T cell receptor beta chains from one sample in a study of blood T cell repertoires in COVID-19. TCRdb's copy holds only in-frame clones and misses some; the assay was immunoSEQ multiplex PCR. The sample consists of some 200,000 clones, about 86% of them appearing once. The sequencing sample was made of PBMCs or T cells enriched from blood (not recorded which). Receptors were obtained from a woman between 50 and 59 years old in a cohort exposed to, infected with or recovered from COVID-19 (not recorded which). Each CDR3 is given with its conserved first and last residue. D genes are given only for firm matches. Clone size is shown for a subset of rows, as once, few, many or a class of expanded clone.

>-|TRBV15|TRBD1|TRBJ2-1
TGTGCCACCAGCAGAGGACAGGGGGCTTACAATGAGCAGTTCTTC
CATSRGQGAYNEQFF
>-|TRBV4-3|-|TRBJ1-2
TGCGCCAGCAGCCAAGATTCGATGCGAGGCTACACCTTC
CASSQDSMRGYTF
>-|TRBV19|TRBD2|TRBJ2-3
TGTGCCAGTACCGACCGACTAGCGGGGGGACCCACAGATACGCAGTATTTT
CASTDRLAGGPTDTQYF
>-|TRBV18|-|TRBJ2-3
TGTGCCAGTTACCAGAGCACAGATACGCAGTATTTT
CASYQSTDTQYF
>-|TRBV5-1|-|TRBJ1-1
TGCGCCAGCAGCCCTGGACAGCCCTTAGCTGAAGCTTTCTTT
CASSPGQPLAEAFF
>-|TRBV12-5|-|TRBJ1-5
TGTGCTAGTGGTTTGGTTGGGGCAGGGGTCAATAGCAATCAGCCCCAGCATTTT
CASGLVGAGVNSNQPQHF
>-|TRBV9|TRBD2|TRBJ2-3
TGTGCCAGCAGCGTAGCGGGGACTAGCCCGGATACGCAGTATTTT
CASSVAGTSPDTQYF
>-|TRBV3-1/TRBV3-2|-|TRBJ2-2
TGTGCCAGCAGGTCAGGGGAGCCCGGGGAGCTGTTTTTT
CASRSGEPGELFF
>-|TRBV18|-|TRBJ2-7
TGTGCCAGCTCACCAGTTCCAGGGGACTACGAGCAGTACTTC
CASSPVPGDYEQYF
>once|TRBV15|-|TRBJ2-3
TGTGCCACCAGCAGAGATGGGGCTAGCGACGATACGCAGTATTTT
CATSRDGASDDTQYF
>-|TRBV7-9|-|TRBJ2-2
TGTGCCGGAGGGCTTGGGGCAGGCACCGGGGAGCTGTTTTTT
CAGGLGAGTGELFF
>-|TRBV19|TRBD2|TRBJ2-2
TGTGCCAGTAGTAAGGTTTTTGCTAGCGGGGGGCAGAACACCGGGGAGCTGTTTTTT
CASSKVFASGGQNTGELFF
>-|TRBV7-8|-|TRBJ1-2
TGTGCCAGCAGCCCCGAGGGCCGGAACTATGGCTACACCTTC
CASSPEGRNYGYTF